The rows below give T cell receptor beta chains drawn from one sample of a study of response to subunit inactivated influenza vaccine. Each CDR3 protein is one row after TCRdb ran MiXCR on the RT-PCR reads. Among under 750,000 distinct CDR3 sequences listed, approximately 10% were seen once. The sequencing here drew on PBMCs from blood, taken on the day of vaccination. The receptors were gathered from a man aged 50 or older who received an inactivated influenza vaccine. Each CDR3 is given with its conserved first and last residue. D genes are given only for firm matches. Clone size, where shown, is once, few, many, or a class for clones that have expanded.

V gene	D gene	J gene	clone size	CDR3 DNA	CDR3 protein
TRBV10-3	.	TRBJ2-1	few	TGTGCCATCTGCCCGGCTAATGGAAACAATGAGCAGTTCTTC	CAICPANGNNEQFF
TRBV6-1	TRBD1	TRBJ1-5	.	TGTGCCAGCAGTCCCTTGGGGGACAGGTATAGCAATCAGCCCCAGCATTTT	CASSPLGDRYSNQPQHF
TRBV7-3	.	TRBJ2-7	few	TGTGCCAGCAGCTCATCCGCAGGGCGCGAGCAGTACTTC	CASSSSAGREQYF
TRBV29-1	.	TRBJ2-3	many	TGCAGCGTGGGACGCACAGATACGCAGTATTTT	CSVGRTDTQYF
TRBV7-2	.	TRBJ2-7	.	TGTGCCAGCAGTCGCCACCTCTACGAGCAGTACTTC	CASSRHLYEQYF
TRBV6-2/TRBV6-3	.	TRBJ2-7	many	TGTGCCAGCAGCAACGGACAGCTTGCTAGCTCCTACGAGCAGTACTTC	CASSNGQLASSYEQYF
TRBV20-1	TRBD1	TRBJ2-7	.	TGCAGTGCTAGAGATCTTGGGACAGGATTCTACGAGCAGTACTTC	CSARDLGTGFYEQYF
TRBV5-1	TRBD2	TRBJ2-3	few	TGCGCCAGCAGCACCCACACTAGCGAAAGCACAGATACGCAGTATTTT	CASSTHTSESTDTQYF
TRBV14	TRBD1	TRBJ1-1	few	TGTGCCAGCAGCCAAGTCGGTGCAGGGGGACCAACTGAAGCTTTCTTT	CASSQVGAGGPTEAFF
TRBV10-3	.	TRBJ2-3	many	TGTGCCATCAGTGAGGGGGGAGAGAGTAGCACAGATACGCAGTATTTT	CAISEGGESSTDTQYF
TRBV10-2	TRBD2	TRBJ2-2	.	TGCGCCAGCAGACTAGCGGGGGGGCGGACCGGGGAGCTGTTTTTT	CASRLAGGRTGELFF
TRBV4-1	TRBD1	TRBJ1-5	few	TGCGCCAGCAGCCAAGGAACTGACAGGGGAGGACAGCCCCAGCATTTT	CASSQGTDRGGQPQHF
TRBV7-8	.	TRBJ2-3	many	TGTGCCAGCAGCTTAGAACCGGGACAAACAGATACGCAGTATTTT	CASSLEPGQTDTQYF
TRBV29-1	.	TRBJ2-3	few	TGCAGCGTTGAACAGGGTTTAATAACAGATACGCAGTATTTT	CSVEQGLITDTQYF
TRBV7-6	TRBD1	TRBJ2-1	many	TGTGCCAGCAGCTTACCCGGACAGGGCTTCAATGAGCAGTTCTTC	CASSLPGQGFNEQFF
TRBV29-1	.	TRBJ1-2	many	TGCAGCGTTGACAGTGGCTACACCTTC	CSVDSGYTF
TRBV4-3	.	TRBJ2-5	.	TGCGCCAGCAGCCTAGATTTTTACCAAGAGACCCAGTACTTC	CASSLDFYQETQYF
TRBV7-9	.	TRBJ1-4	.	TGTGCCAGCATGCAGGCAGGAATTGAAAAACTGTTTTTT	CASMQAGIEKLFF
TRBV12-3/TRBV12-4	TRBD2	TRBJ2-1	few	TGTGCCAGCAGACAGGGACTAGCGGTTTACAATGAGCAGTTCTTC	CASRQGLAVYNEQFF
TRBV20-1	.	TRBJ2-5	many	TGCAGTGCTAGAGAGAACAGGGAAGAGACCCAGTACTTC	CSARENREETQYF
TRBV7-9	TRBD2	TRBJ2-2	.	TGTGCCAGCAGCCCTCGAATGACTAGCGGGAGCCCCGGGGAGCTGTTTTTT	CASSPRMTSGSPGELFF
TRBV5-1	.	TRBJ2-3	.	TGCGCCAGCAGGTTCGGGGGCCCGAGCACAGATACGCAGTATTTT	CASRFGGPSTDTQYF
TRBV15	TRBD2	TRBJ2-1	.	TGTGCCACCAGGGGACTAGCGGGAGGGCCGTCCTACAATGAGCAGTTCTTC	CATRGLAGGPSYNEQFF
TRBV10-1	.	TRBJ2-1	many	TGCGCCAGTGCAGGGGACCTGTACAATGAGCAGTTCTTC	CASAGDLYNEQFF
TRBV27	.	TRBJ2-3	few	TGTGCCAGCAGTTCGACCGGGATACAGTATTTT	CASSSTGIQYF